The 21 T cell receptor beta chains reported below all come from one sample, sequenced in a study of CD8+CD57+ T cells in acquired aplastic anemia. CDR3 and TCR beta VDJ profiling relied on a genomic DNA template. TCRdb re-analysed the reads in MiXCR, keeping a single row per CDR3 protein. The sample holds approximately 180,000 distinct CDR3 sequences; around half are singletons and the top ten take 1.8%. Sequencing involved patients with CD8+CD57+ cell expansion previously shown by flow cytometry. The source material was sorted CD4+, CD8+, or CD8+CD57+ T cells (not recorded which) from PBMCs. The source is a human donor with aplastic anemia.

This clonotype occurred a few times. V gene TRBV6-1 combines with J gene TRBJ2-5; D gene unclear. The CDR3 extends over 15 amino acids. The V gene's germline CDR1 is MNHNS and CDR2 SASEGT. The V gene lost 5 bases and the J gene lost 1 base, with 14 bases spanning the gap. CDR3 in amino acids: CASSLTYSIQETQYF. CDR3 coding DNA: TGTGCCAGCAGTCTAACCTATAGTATCCAAGAGACCCAGTACTTC.

This clonotype has a handful of counts. The rearrangement uses TRBV7-6 and TRBJ1-6; D ambiguous. V was cut by 0 bases and J by 7 bases, with 1 base left in between. CDR1 and CDR2 from the germline V gene are SGHVS and FNYEAQ. The CDR3 loop spans 12 amino acids. The CDR3 DNA reads as TGTGCCAGCAGCTTAGCGAATTCACCCCTCCACTTT. As protein: CASSLANSPLHF.

The chain employs TRBV25-1 and TRBJ2-1, with D unclear. The CDR3 runs 14 residues. CDR1 is MGHDK, CDR2 SYGVNS, per germline. The germline V and J ends were trimmed by 5 bases and 8 bases, with 16 bases remaining between them. The CDR3 is CASSWSGRAYEQFF. The CDR3 DNA reads TGTGCCAGCAGTTGGTCCGGAAGGGCTTATGAGCAGTTCTTC.

This clonotype appeared many times. V usage is TRBV3-1 and J usage is TRBJ2-1; D perhaps matches TRBD1 (5 bases). The CDR3 has 15 amino acids. V gave up 0 bases and J gave up 2 bases, with 8 bases separating them. Germline loops: CDR1 LGHDT, CDR2 YNNKEL (reference sequence). CDR3 DNA: TGTGCCAGCAGCCAAGACGGACACCCCTACAATGAGCAGTTCTTC. Encoded protein: CASSQDGHPYNEQFF.

The chain employs TRBV20-1 and TRBJ2-7; TRBD2 is a possible D gene (5 bases). V dropped 0 bases and J dropped 6 bases, with 15 bases sitting between them. This CDR3 has 14 residues. In germline, CDR1 is DFQATT, CDR2 SNEGSKA (reference sequence). The CDR3 bases are TGCAGTGCTAGAGACGGCTTCTCGGACTTCGAGCAGTACTTC. The encoded protein is CSARDGFSDFEQYF.

This clonotype has just a few counts. V and J are TRBV10-3 and TRBJ1-1; no definite D call. The CDR3 sequence is 12 residues long. V lost 3 bases, J lost 7 bases, and 9 bases lay in between. The germline gives CDR1 ENHRY, CDR2 SYGVKD. The CDR3 sequence: CAISDVTDEAFF. CDR3 nucleotide sequence: TGTGCCATCAGTGACGTGACGGATGAAGCTTTCTTT.

This clonotype occurred once. Here the CDR3 omits its conserved ending phenylalanine or tryptophan, so a read error is the likely source. The chain joins TRBV5-6 to TRBJ2-7, with 8 nucleotides matching TRBD1. The CDR3 extends over 15 amino acids. The germline V gene has CDR1 SGHDT and CDR2 YYEEEE. With V trimmed by 2 bases and J by 3 bases, 7 bases remained unmatched. CDR3 DNA: TGTGCCAGCAGCTTAGCGACAGGGGTTCGCTACGAGCAGTACCTC. Its protein product is CASSLATGVRYEQYL.

This clonotype was counted at least ten times. The CDR3 coding sequence is TGTGCCAGCGGGCGCTATCTAGTAAGTGGGTACGAGCAGTACTTC. It yields the protein CASGRYLVSGYEQYF. The chain employs TRBV5-8 and TRBJ2-7; no clear D. The CDR3 totals 15 residues. V lost 7 bases, J lost 4 bases, and 21 bases lay in between. The germline V gene has CDR1 SGHTS and CDR2 YDEGEE.

Concerning this clonotype: One junction end does not reproduce the germline sequence, and a read error may be involved. This sequence joins TRBV5-1 and TRBJ1-5; D possibly corresponds to TRBD1 (5 bases). The CDR3 is 14 amino acids. Germline-derived CDR1 and CDR2 are SGHRS and YFSETQ. As DNA, the CDR3 is TGCGCCAGCAGCCCCGGGGCTAGCAATCAGTCCCAGCATTTT. Translating it yields CASSPGASNQSQHF.

Comment on this clonotype: The junction and the germline gene differ at one end; a read error may be behind it. V is TRBV11-2 and J is TRBJ2-1, with D possibly called TRBD1 or TRBD2 (5 bases each). Germline CDR1 is SGHAT and CDR2 is FQNNGV. The CDR3 totals 15 residues. The CDR3 nucleotides are TGTGCCAGCAGCATAAGCGGTAGGGGCTACAATGAGCAGTTCTTT. Its protein product is CASSISGRGYNEQFF.

The chain has TRBV5-1 and TRBJ1-2; D is uncertain. The CDR3 loop spans 12 amino acids. From germline, CDR1 is SGHRS and CDR2 YFSETQ. Deletions cut 2 bases from V and 5 bases from J, with 7 bases between. CDR3 in amino acids: CASSLTRYGYTF. The DNA of the CDR3 is TGCGCCAGCAGCTTAACAAGGTATGGCTACACCTTC.

This clonotype was seen repeatedly, ten times or more. V and J are TRBV19 and TRBJ2-2, with a tentative D call TRBD1 (7 bases). The CDR3 totals 14 residues. Between the trimmed V and J ends, which lost 7 bases and 4 bases, there was a span of 13 bases. Germline V gene sequence: CDR1 LNHDA, CDR2 SQIVND (reference sequence). Here the CDR3 DNA reads TGTGCCAGTAAGGAGGGGGCGAGCACCGGGGAGCTGTTTTTT. Protein: CASKEGASTGELFF.

The rearrangement joins TRBV20-1 to TRBJ1-2; D is unclear. The CDR3 has 14 amino acids. The germline gives CDR1 DFQATT, CDR2 SNEGSKA (reference sequence). V lost 0 bases, J lost 2 bases, and 10 bases lay in between. CDR3: CSARDQTVNYGYTF. The DNA of the CDR3 is TGCAGTGCTAGAGATCAGACCGTCAACTATGGCTACACCTTC.

In this sample, this clonotype turned up many times. V is TRBV3-1 and J is TRBJ2-5, with D unresolved. Trimming cost V 3 bases and J 1 base, with 9 bases left between them. Germline lookup yields CDR1 LGHDT and CDR2 YNNKEL (reference sequence). This CDR3 spans 14 amino acids. The CDR3 region is CASSQKTVQETQYF. CDR3 in DNA: TGTGCCAGCAGCCAGAAGACGGTCCAAGAGACCCAGTACTTC.

This clonotype was counted many times. The rearrangement links TRBV11-2 to TRBJ2-1; possibly TRBD1 or TRBD2 for D (5 bases each). Germline V gives CDR1 SGHAT, CDR2 FQNNGV. The CDR3 extends over 15 amino acids. With 0 bases removed from V and 5 bases from J, the gap between germline ends came to 11 bases. The CDR3 protein is CASSLDRPGHNEQFF. As DNA, the CDR3 is TGTGCCAGCAGCTTAGATCGTCCGGGGCACAATGAGCAGTTCTTC.

This clonotype showed up many times. The rearrangement links TRBV7-2 to TRBJ1-5; TRBD1 might be the D (5 bases). V lost 5 bases and J lost 3, with 14 bases in between. This CDR3 spans 15 amino acids. The germline V gene encodes CDR1 SGHTA and CDR2 FQGNSA. The CDR3: CASSLGEITNQPQHF. In DNA form, the CDR3 reads TGTGCCAGCAGCCTGGGGGAGATTACCAATCAGCCCCAGCATTTT.

The J gene is TRBJ1-1, the V gene TRBV15; no reliable D call. The CDR3 loop spans 14 amino acids. Looked up from germline, CDR1 is LNHNV and CDR2 is YYDKDF (reference sequence). The germline V and J ends were trimmed by 0 bases and 2 bases, with 7 bases remaining between them. DNA for the CDR3: TGTGCCACCAGCAGAGATTCCGTCAACACTGAAGCTTTCTTT. Its protein product is CATSRDSVNTEAFF.

The chain employs TRBV12-3 or TRBV12-4 and TRBJ2-7; 12 bases are shared with TRBD2. This CDR3 has 14 amino acids. With V trimmed by 5 bases and J by 7 bases, 6 bases remained unmatched. The CDR3 here is CASSMTSGGLEQYF. The CDR3 nucleotides are TGTGCCAGCAGTATGACTAGCGGGGGCCTGGAGCAGTACTTC.

In this sample, this clonotype turned up many times. V gene TRBV7-9 combines with J gene TRBJ1-6; D is undetermined. Germline loops: CDR1 SEHNR, CDR2 FQNEAQ (reference sequence). The V end lost 1 base, the J end lost 4 bases, and 5 bases lay between the germline ends. There are 14 residues in the CDR3. In DNA, the CDR3 is TGTGCCAGCAGCTTAGAACAGTATAATTCACCCCTCCACTTT. Translating gives CASSLEQYNSPLHF. The complete variable domain, with remaining parts taken from reference TRBV7-9 and TRBJ1-6, reads DTGVSQNPRHKITKRGQNVTFRCDPISEHNRLYWYRQTLGQGPEFLTYFQNEAQLEKSRLLSDRFSAERPKGSFSTLEIQRTEQGDSAMYLCASSLEQYNSPLHFGNGTRLTVT.

The chain links TRBV2 to TRBJ2-1; D gene unclear. V gave up 8 bases and J gave up 4 bases, with 6 bases separating them. The CDR3 sequence is 11 residues long. Germline loops: CDR1 SNHLY, CDR2 FYNNEI. CDR3 sequence reads: CASLQYNEQFF. The CDR3 DNA follows: TGTGCCAGCCTCCAGTACAATGAGCAGTTCTTC.

This clonotype has just a few counts. The rearrangement joins TRBV7-9 to TRBJ2-7; 7 bases are a match to TRBD1. CDR3 length equals 14 residues. J gave up 2 bases and V 2 bases, and 3 bases lay outside the gene matches. Germline V gene sequence: CDR1 SEHNR, CDR2 FQNEAQ (reference sequence). The CDR3 DNA reads TGTGCCAGCAGCTTACCGGGACAGCCCTACGAGCAGTACTTC. It translates to CASSLPGQPYEQYF.